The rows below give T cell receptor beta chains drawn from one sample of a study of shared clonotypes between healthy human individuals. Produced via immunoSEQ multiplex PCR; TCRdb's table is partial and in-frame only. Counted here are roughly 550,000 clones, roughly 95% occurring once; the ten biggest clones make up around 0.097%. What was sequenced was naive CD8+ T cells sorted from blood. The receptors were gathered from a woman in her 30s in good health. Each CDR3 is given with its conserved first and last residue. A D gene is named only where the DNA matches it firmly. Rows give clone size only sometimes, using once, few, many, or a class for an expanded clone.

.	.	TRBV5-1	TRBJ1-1	TGCGCCAGCAGCTTGGAAGGGTTCGGGTTGAACACTGAAGCTTTCTTT	CASSLEGFGLNTEAFF
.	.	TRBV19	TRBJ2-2	TGTGCCAGTAGTATCCTCACGGGGACTCCCGGGGAGCTGTTTTTT	CASSILTGTPGELFF
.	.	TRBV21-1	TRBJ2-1	TGTGCCAGCAGCAAAGGAGGACCGGGACAGGGATCGTACAATGAGCAGTTCTTC	CASSKGGPGQGSYNEQFF
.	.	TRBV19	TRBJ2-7	TGTGCCAGTAGTATCTCCAGTTCCGAGCAGTACTTC	CASSISSSEQYF
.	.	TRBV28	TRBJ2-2	TGTGCCAGCAGTCGTTCGGCGGGAGAGCTGTTTTTT	CASSRSAGELFF
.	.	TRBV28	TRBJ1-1	TGTGCCAGCAGTTTAGCAGGAAGGGTCACTGAAGCTTTCTTT	CASSLAGRVTEAFF
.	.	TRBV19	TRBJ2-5	TGTGCCAGTAGTACCCAATCCCCACCAGCGGAGGATGAGACCCAGTACTTC	CASSTQSPPAEDETQYF
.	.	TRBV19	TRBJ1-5	TGTGCCAGTAGTGCTGATAGGGCGAATCAGCCCCAGCATTTT	CASSADRANQPQHF
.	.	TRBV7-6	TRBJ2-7	TGTGCCAGCAGCTTCAATCCTGGAAACGGGTACTCCTACGAGCAGTACTTC	CASSFNPGNGYSYEQYF
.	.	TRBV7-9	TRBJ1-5	TGTGCCAGCAGCGCAGGGGAGGGACAGCCCCAGCATTTT	CASSAGEGQPQHF
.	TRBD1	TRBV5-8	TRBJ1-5	TGTGCCAGCAGCCAGGACGGGGACAGGGTAGGGCAGCCCCAGCATTTT	CASSQDGDRVGQPQHF
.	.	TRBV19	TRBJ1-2	TGTGCCAGTAGTATTGACAGCCAAGACATCTATGGCTACACCTTC	CASSIDSQDIYGYTF
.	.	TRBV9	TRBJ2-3	TGTGCCAGCAGCGTAGTACCCCTCGGGGTCGGCACAGATACGCAGTATTTT	CASSVVPLGVGTDTQYF
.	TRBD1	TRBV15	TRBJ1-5	TGTGCCACCAGCAGCGCCGGGACAGGGGGTAATCAGCCCCAGCATTTT	CATSSAGTGGNQPQHF
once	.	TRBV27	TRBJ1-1	TGTGCCAGCAGTTTAAGGGACCCGAACACTGAAGCTTTCTTT	CASSLRDPNTEAFF
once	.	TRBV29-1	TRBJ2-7	TGCAGCGTTGAATTAGACATTACCTACGAGCAGTACTTC	CSVELDITYEQYF
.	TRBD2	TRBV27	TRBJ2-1	TGTGCCAGCGCTGGACTAGACAATGAGCAGTTCTTC	CASAGLDNEQFF